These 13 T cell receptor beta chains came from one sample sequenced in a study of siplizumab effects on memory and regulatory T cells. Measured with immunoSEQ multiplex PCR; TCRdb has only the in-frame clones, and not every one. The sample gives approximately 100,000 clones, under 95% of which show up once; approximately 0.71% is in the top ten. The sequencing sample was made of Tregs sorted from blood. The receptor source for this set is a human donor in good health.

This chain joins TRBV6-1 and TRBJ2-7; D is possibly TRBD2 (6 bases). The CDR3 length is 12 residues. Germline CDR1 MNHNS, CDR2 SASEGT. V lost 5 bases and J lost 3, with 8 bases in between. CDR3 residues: CASSRTNYEQYF. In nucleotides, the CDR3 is TGTGCCAGCAGTAGGACTAACTACGAGCAGTACTTC.

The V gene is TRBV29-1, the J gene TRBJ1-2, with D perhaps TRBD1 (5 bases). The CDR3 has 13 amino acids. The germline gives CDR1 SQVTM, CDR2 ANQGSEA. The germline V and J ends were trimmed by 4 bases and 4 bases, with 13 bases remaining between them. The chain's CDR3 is CSVGLPRGYGYTF. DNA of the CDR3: TGCAGCGTTGGACTACCGAGGGGCTATGGCTACACCTTC.

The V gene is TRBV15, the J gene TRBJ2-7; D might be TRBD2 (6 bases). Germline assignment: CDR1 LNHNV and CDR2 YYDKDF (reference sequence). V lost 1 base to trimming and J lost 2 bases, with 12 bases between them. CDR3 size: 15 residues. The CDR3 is CATSRVGASAYEQYF. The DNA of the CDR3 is TGTGCCACCAGCAGAGTCGGTGCTAGCGCCTACGAGCAGTACTTC.

The CDR3 here is CASSIWEETQYF. In nucleotides, the CDR3 is TGTGCCAGTAGTATATGGGAGGAGACCCAGTACTTC. This chain joins TRBV19 and TRBJ2-5; TRBD2 might be the D (5 bases). This CDR3 is 12 amino acids long. The V gene lost 2 bases and the J gene lost 5 bases, with 6 bases spanning the gap. CDR1 is LNHDA and CDR2 is SQIVND in the germline V gene (reference sequence). The complete variable domain, with remaining parts taken from reference TRBV19 and TRBJ2-5, reads DGGITQSPKYLFRKEGQNVTLSCEQNLNHDAMYWYRQDPGQGLRLIYYSQIVNDFQKGDIAEGYSVSREKKESFPLTVTSAQKNPTAFYLCASSIWEETQYFGPGTRLLVL.

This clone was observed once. CDR3 in amino acids: CASSGGEGWYNEQFF. For the CDR3, the DNA is TGCGCCAGCAGCGGCGGGGAGGGTTGGTACAATGAGCAGTTCTTC. The V call is TRBV5-1, the J call TRBJ2-1, with TRBD2 identical over 7 bases. Per the germline V gene, CDR1 is SGHRS and CDR2 is YFSETQ. J was trimmed by 4 bases and V by 4 bases; bases with no gene match: 8. This CDR3 is built from 15 residues.

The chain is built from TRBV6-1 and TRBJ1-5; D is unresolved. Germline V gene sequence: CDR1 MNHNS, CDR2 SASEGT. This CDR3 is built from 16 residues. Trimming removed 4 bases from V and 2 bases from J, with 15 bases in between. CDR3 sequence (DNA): TGTGCCAGCAGTGTAGACTACGCGTGGGGCAATCAGCCCCAGCATTTT. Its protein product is CASSVDYAWGNQPQHF.

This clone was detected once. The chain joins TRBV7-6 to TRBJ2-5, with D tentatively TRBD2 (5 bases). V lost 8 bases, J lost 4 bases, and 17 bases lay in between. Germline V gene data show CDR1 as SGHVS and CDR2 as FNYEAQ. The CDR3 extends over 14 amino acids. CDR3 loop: CASSKSGVTETQYF. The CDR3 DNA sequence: TGTGCCAGCTCCAAGTCCGGGGTCACAGAGACCCAGTACTTC.

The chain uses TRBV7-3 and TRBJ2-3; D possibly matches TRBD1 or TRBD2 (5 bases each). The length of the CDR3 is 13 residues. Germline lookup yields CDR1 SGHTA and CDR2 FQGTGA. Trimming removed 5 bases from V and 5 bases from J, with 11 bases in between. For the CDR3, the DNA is TGTGCCAGCAGCGCCCGTGGGGGAGATACGCAGTATTTT. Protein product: CASSARGGDTQYF.

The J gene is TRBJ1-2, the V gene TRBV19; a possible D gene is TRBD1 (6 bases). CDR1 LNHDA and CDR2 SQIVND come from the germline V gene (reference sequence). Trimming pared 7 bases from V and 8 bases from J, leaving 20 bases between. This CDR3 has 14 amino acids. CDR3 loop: CASTRVTGNKGYTF. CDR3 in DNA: TGTGCCAGTACGAGGGTAACAGGGAATAAAGGCTACACCTTC.

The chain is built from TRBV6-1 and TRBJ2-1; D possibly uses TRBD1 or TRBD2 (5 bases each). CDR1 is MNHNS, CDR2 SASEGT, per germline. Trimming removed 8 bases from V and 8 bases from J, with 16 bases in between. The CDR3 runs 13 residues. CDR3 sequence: CASGHTRGYEQFF. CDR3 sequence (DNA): TGTGCCAGCGGGCATACTCGGGGCTATGAGCAGTTCTTC.

The CDR3 protein is CASSGRTNSYNEQFF. Written as DNA, the CDR3 is TGCGCCAGCAGCGGCAGGACCAACTCCTACAATGAGCAGTTCTTC. The V call is TRBV4-1, the J call TRBJ2-1; D is undetermined. Trimming shortened V by 5 bases and J by 0 bases, and 11 bases separated the two germline ends. This CDR3 region has 15 residues. Germline V gives CDR1 MGHRA, CDR2 YSYEKL.

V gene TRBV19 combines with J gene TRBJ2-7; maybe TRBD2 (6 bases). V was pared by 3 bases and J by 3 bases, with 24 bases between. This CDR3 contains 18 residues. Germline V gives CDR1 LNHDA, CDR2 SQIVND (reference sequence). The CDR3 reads CASSMRLKSGAYLYEQYF. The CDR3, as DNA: TGTGCCAGTAGTATGCGACTAAAATCGGGAGCCTACCTCTACGAGCAGTACTTC.

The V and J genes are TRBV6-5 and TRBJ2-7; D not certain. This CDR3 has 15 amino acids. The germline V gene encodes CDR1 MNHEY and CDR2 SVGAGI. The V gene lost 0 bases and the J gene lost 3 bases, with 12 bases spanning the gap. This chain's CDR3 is CASSYSMTALYEQYF. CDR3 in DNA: TGTGCCAGCAGTTACTCGATGACCGCCCTCTACGAGCAGTACTTC.